The rows below give T cell receptor beta chains drawn from one sample of a study of blood T cell repertoires in COVID-19. Clones were read by immunoSEQ multiplex PCR, and TCRdb kept only the in-frame ones, dropping some. The sample carries 160,000 or so clones, around 84% recorded once. The sequencing sample was made of peripheral blood. The receptors were gathered from a woman in her forties or fifties with acute or convalescent COVID-19. Both conserved end residues are part of each CDR3. The D gene is left open where the match is weak. Size values are once, few and many counts, or a class for expanded clones, and some rows have none.

J | D | V | size | CDR3 | DNA
TRBJ2-1 | TRBD2 | TRBV30 | - | CAWRAPGSGRRNEQFF | TGTGCCTGGAGGGCCCCTGGTAGCGGGAGACGGAATGAGCAGTTCTTC
TRBJ1-5 | - | TRBV27 | - | CASSQGSNQPQHF | TGTGCCAGCAGTCAGGGGAGCAATCAGCCCCAGCATTTT
TRBJ2-7 | TRBD1 | TRBV19 | - | CASSTTGTGGAYEQYF | TGTGCCAGTAGTACCACCGGGACAGGGGGTGCCTACGAGCAGTACTTC
TRBJ1-1 | TRBD1 | TRBV6-5 | few | CASRSDRAVTEAFF | TGTGCCAGCAGAAGCGACAGGGCCGTCACTGAAGCTTTCTTT
TRBJ2-3 | TRBD2 | TRBV10-3 | - | CAISGRGVAGESTDTQYF | TGTGCCATCAGTGGGAGGGGAGTAGCGGGGGAGTCCACAGATACGCAGTATTTT
TRBJ2-7 | TRBD1 | TRBV2 | - | CASSGNRGKYEQYF | TGTGCCAGCAGTGGCAACAGGGGAAAGTACGAGCAGTACTTC
TRBJ2-5 | TRBD2 | TRBV7-7 | - | CASSLLAGHQETQYF | TGTGCCAGCAGCCTACTAGCGGGCCACCAAGAGACCCAGTACTTC
TRBJ2-1 | - | TRBV24-1 | - | CATSLPGVDNEQFF | TGTGCCACCAGTTTGCCAGGGGTCGACAATGAGCAGTTCTTC
TRBJ2-1 | TRBD2 | TRBV3-1/TRBV3-2 | once | CASRHPGTSGSNEQFF | TGTGCCAGCAGACACCCGGGGACTAGCGGGAGCAATGAGCAGTTCTTC
TRBJ2-2 | TRBD1 | TRBV7-3 | - | CASTGTGNRSRGTGELFF | TGTGCCAGCACCGGGACAGGGAATAGATCAAGGGGCACCGGGGAGCTGTTTTTT
TRBJ1-2 | - | TRBV15 | - | CATSRDGGGYGYTF | TGTGCCACCAGCAGAGATGGGGGAGGCTATGGCTACACCTTC
TRBJ2-5 | TRBD1 | TRBV7-3 | - | CASSTGGRETQYF | TGTGCCAGCAGCACAGGGGGCAGGGAGACCCAGTACTTC
TRBJ1-4 | - | TRBV6-1 | few | CASSELRGVNEKLFF | TGTGCCAGCAGTGAATTGAGAGGTGTTAATGAAAAACTGTTTTTT
TRBJ2-2 | - | TRBV7-2 | few | CASSTHRVLNTGELFF | TGTGCCAGCAGCACACACCGGGTTTTAAACACCGGGGAGCTGTTTTTT
TRBJ2-7 | - | TRBV19 | once | CASSIGGLGGEQYF | TGTGCCAGTAGTATCGGGGGATTAGGAGGCGAGCAGTACTTC
TRBJ1-5 | - | TRBV18 | few | CASSPPGFGNNQPQHF | TGTGCCAGCTCACCACCGGGTTTCGGGAACAATCAGCCCCAGCATTTT
TRBJ2-7 | - | TRBV18 | - | CASSPNRDISLYEQYF | TGTGCCAGCTCACCCAACCGGGACATTAGCTTATACGAGCAGTACTTC
TRBJ1-1 | - | TRBV2 | - | CASRGEGEAFF | TGTGCCAGCAGGGGGGAGGGTGAAGCTTTCTTT
TRBJ2-5 | TRBD2 | TRBV28 | - | CATTSGNKETQYF | TGTGCCACCACTAGCGGGAATAAAGAGACCCAGTACTTC
TRBJ2-3 | - | TRBV7-8 | - | CASSPYGAGTRWDTDTQYF | TGTGCCAGCAGCCCCTATGGGGCGGGGACCCGGTGGGACACAGATACGCAGTATTTT
TRBJ2-7 | TRBD2 | TRBV2 | - | CASRESGRLGYEQYF | TGTGCCAGCAGAGAAAGCGGGAGGTTAGGGTACGAGCAGTACTTC
TRBJ2-5 | TRBD1 | TRBV18 | - | CASSPVSDRETQYF | TGTGCCAGCTCACCAGTATCGGACAGGGAAACCCAGTACTTC
TRBJ1-3 | TRBD1 | TRBV4-3 | - | CASSRVQGDGNTIYF | TGCGCCAGCAGCCGCGTACAGGGGGATGGAAACACCATATATTTT
TRBJ2-3 | - | TRBV5-4 | - | CASSLTPLGVGRKTDTQYF | TGTGCCAGCAGCTTAACCCCCCTTGGCGTAGGGAGAAAGACAGATACGCAGTATTTT
TRBJ1-6 | TRBD1 | TRBV27 | - | CASSFQGQGRSYNSPLHF | TGTGCCAGCAGTTTCCAGGGACAGGGGAGATCCTATAATTCACCCCTCCACTTT
TRBJ1-2 | TRBD1 | TRBV28 | - | CASRRQGARSYGYTF | TGTGCCAGCAGGAGACAGGGGGCGCGGTCCTATGGCTACACCTTC
TRBJ1-2 | - | TRBV19 | - | CATKSTGSLNYGYTF | TGTGCCACCAAGTCGACGGGATCCCTTAACTATGGCTACACCTTC
TRBJ2-3 | TRBD2 | TRBV7-2 | - | CASSKYLILTGGTDTQYF | TGTGCCAGCAGCAAATACCTCATATTAACGGGGGGGACAGATACGCAGTATTTT
TRBJ2-5 | TRBD1 | TRBV5-5 | few | CASSQNPPDRGQETQYF | TGTGCCAGCAGCCAAAACCCCCCGGACAGGGGCCAAGAGACCCAGTACTTC
TRBJ1-4 | - | TRBV4-1 | - | CASSQDVVGRFRKLFF | TGCGCCAGCAGCCAAGATGTTGTCGGGAGATTCCGAAAACTGTTTTTT
TRBJ1-1 | - | TRBV5-1 | - | CASSLAAVSRTEAFF | TGCGCCAGCAGCTTGGCTGCGGTTTCTCGCACTGAAGCTTTCTTT
TRBJ2-5 | TRBD2 | TRBV19 | - | CASSTTSGGFGETQYF | TGTGCCAGTAGTACAACTAGCGGGGGTTTCGGAGAGACCCAGTACTTC
TRBJ2-5 | TRBD2 | TRBV7-7 | - | CASSIGLAGGETQYF | TGTGCCAGCAGCATTGGACTAGCGGGAGGAGAGACCCAGTACTTC
TRBJ1-6 | - | TRBV28 | - | CASSPPDGALHF | TGTGCCAGCAGTCCGCCCGACGGAGCTCTCCACTTT
TRBJ2-1 | TRBD1 | TRBV5-1 | - | CASSLGQGDEQFF | TGCGCCAGCAGCCTCGGACAGGGCGATGAGCAGTTCTTC
TRBJ2-3 | - | TRBV28 | - | CASSLGGVWGTDTQYF | TGTGCCAGCAGTTTAGGCGGGGTCTGGGGCACAGATACGCAGTATTTT
TRBJ2-5 | TRBD2 | TRBV29-1 | once | CSVERGAGETQYF | TGCAGCGTTGAGCGGGGGGCGGGAGAGACCCAGTACTTC
TRBJ1-2 | - | TRBV5-4 | - | CASRAGVYGYTF | TGTGCCAGCAGGGCAGGGGTCTATGGCTACACCTTC
TRBJ1-5 | TRBD1 | TRBV7-2 | - | CASSLSATGSLPQHF | TGTGCCAGCAGCTTGTCAGCGACAGGGTCTCTGCCCCAGCATTTT
TRBJ1-2 | - | TRBV7-2 | - | CASSFTSANYGYTF | TGTGCCAGCAGCTTTACGAGTGCGAACTATGGCTACACCTTC
TRBJ1-2 | TRBD1 | TRBV18 | - | CASSPGTGANYGYTF | TGTGCCAGCTCACCGGGGACAGGTGCTAACTATGGCTACACCTTC
TRBJ2-1 | TRBD2 | TRBV30 | - | CAWTLGTSGRGEQFF | TGTGCCTGGACTCTAGGGACTAGCGGGAGAGGTGAGCAGTTCTTC
TRBJ1-2 | - | TRBV28 | - | CASSRVRVDYGYTF | TGTGCCAGCAGTCGAGTGAGGGTAGACTATGGCTACACCTTC
TRBJ1-3 | - | TRBV7-9 | - | CASSLRGGNTIYF | TGTGCCAGCAGCTTAAGAGGGGGAAACACCATATATTTT
TRBJ2-2 | TRBD2 | TRBV6-5 | - | CASSYGTSYSGELFF | TGTGCCAGCAGTTACGGGACTAGCTACTCCGGGGAGCTGTTTTTT
TRBJ1-6 | - | TRBV10-1 | - | CAKTWHSPLHF | TGCGCCAAGACTTGGCATTCACCCCTCCACTTT